This T cell receptor (beta chain) appears in the sequencing data of a study of CD8+ T cells in alopecia areata. Study-wide context: C3H/HeJ donors aged about 6-13 months with spontaneous alopecia supplied skin grafted onto 7-10-week-old female C3H/HeJ mice.

Study conclusions and caveats: Normal skin's resident alphabeta T cells are sequenced alongside lesional scalp T cells. TCR sharing across patients was less clear than in mice, possibly HLA-related. Greater clonality was observed in lesional scalp samples, especially alopecia totalis/universalis, versus normal scalp.

The CDR3 is 17 amino acids. CDR1 and CDR2 (germline): NNHDY, SYVADS. This clone was found many times. Its antigen remains unidentified. Gene labels here are mouse ones. The missing CDR3 end, 4 residues past where the read stops, is filled in from the germline J gene. Once RNA had been extracted, it was reverse transcribed into cDNA to act as the sequencing template. Repertoires were generated with immunoSEQ multiplex PCR, while TCRdb's copy carries only in-frame clones and drops some. This set yields about 110,000 clones and no singletons; the top ten hold around a fifth. This receptor was obtained from a C3H/HeJ mouse with alopecia areata. Mice of this strain are of MHC haplotype H2-k. V usage is TRBV13-3 and J usage is TRBJ2-7; the match to TRBD2 covers 12 bases. Sequences were obtained from lesional skin. The sequenced part of the CDR3 DNA is TGTGCCAGCAGTGATGCCTCAGACTGGGGGGGCGAATAT. As protein: CASSDASDWGGEY. The complete CDR3 sequence is CASSDASDWGGEYEQYF.